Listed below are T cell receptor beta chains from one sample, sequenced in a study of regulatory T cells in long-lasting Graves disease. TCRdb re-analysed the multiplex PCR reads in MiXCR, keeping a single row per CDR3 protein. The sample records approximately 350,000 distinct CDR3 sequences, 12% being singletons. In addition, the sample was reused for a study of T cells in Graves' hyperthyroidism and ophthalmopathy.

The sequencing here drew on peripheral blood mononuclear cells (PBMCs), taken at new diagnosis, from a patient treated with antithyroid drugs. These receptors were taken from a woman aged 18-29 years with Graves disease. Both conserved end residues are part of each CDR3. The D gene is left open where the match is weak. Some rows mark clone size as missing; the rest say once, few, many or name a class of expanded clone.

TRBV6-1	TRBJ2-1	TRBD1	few	CASRDRGLLAEYNEQFF	TGTGCCAGCAGGGACAGGGGGCTTCTCGCGGAGTACAATGAGCAGTTCTTC
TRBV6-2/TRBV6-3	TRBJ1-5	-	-	CASSRQGISNQPQHF	TGTGCCAGCAGCCGTCAGGGGATTTCCAATCAGCCCCAGCATTTT
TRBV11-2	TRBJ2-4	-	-	CASSLDPQPGRSKNIQYF	TGTGCCAGCAGCTTAGATCCACAGCCAGGGCGTTCCAAAAACATTCAGTACTTC
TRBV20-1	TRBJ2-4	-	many	CSARDLGFNIQYF	TGCAGTGCTAGAGATCTAGGGTTTAACATTCAGTACTTC
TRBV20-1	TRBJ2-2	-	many	CSARRYTGELFF	TGCAGTGCTAGGAGATACACCGGGGAGCTGTTTTTT
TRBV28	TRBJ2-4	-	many	CASSLGDKNIQYF	TGTGCCAGCAGTTTGGGCGACAAAAACATTCAGTACTTC
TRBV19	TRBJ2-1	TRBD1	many	CASSSDRGSYNEQFF	TGTGCCAGCAGCTCGGACAGGGGCTCCTACAATGAGCAGTTCTTC
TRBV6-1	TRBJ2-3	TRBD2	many	CASSTPPTAGGPDTQYF	TGTGCCAGCAGTACGCCCCCCACAGCGGGGGGCCCAGATACGCAGTATTTT
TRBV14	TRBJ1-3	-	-	CASSQIWGSGNTIYF	TGTGCCAGCAGCCAAATCTGGGGTTCTGGAAACACCATATATTTT
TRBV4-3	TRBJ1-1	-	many	CASSQVRGTEAFF	TGCGCCAGCAGCCAAGTTCGGGGCACTGAAGCTTTCTTT
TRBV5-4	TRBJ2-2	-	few	CASSLARGMNTGELFF	TGTGCCAGCAGCTTGGCTCGAGGAATGAACACCGGGGAGCTGTTTTTT
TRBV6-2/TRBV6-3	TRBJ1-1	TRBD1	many	CASSYRGTGRTEAFF	TGTGCCAGCAGTTACAGAGGGACAGGGCGTACTGAAGCTTTCTTT
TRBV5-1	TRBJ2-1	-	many	CASRHGVYNEQFF	TGCGCCAGCAGGCACGGGGTCTACAATGAGCAGTTCTTC
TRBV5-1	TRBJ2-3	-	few	CASSLVSRNTDTQYF	TGCGCCAGCAGCTTGGTATCGCGGAACACAGATACGCAGTATTTT
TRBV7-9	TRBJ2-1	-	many	CASSPLRPEQFF	TGTGCCAGCAGCCCCCTCCGCCCTGAGCAGTTCTTC
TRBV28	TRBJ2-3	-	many	CASSLEWSRQNTQYF	TGTGCCAGCAGTCTCGAGTGGAGCCGTCAAAATACGCAGTATTTT
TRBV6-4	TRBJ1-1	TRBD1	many	CASPWTGKDKNTEAFF	TGTGCCAGCCCGTGGACAGGGAAAGATAAAAACACTGAAGCTTTCTTT
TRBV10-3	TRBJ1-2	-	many	CAITQGGGYTF	TGTGCCATCACCCAGGGCGGTGGCTACACCTTC
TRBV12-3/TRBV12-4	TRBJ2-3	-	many	CASSLSGSRGDTQYF	TGTGCCAGCAGTTTGTCGGGAAGCCGGGGAGATACGCAGTATTTT
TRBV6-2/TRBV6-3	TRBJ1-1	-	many	CASSYSSRAFF	TGTGCCAGCAGTTACTCGAGTCGGGCTTTCTTT
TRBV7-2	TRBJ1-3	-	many	CASSLARGTSGNTIYF	TGTGCCAGCAGCTTAGCGCGTGGGACCTCTGGAAACACCATATATTTT
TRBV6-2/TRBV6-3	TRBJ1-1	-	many	CASSYLSTGFWNTEAFF	TGTGCCAGCAGTTACCTAAGTACAGGGTTCTGGAACACTGAAGCTTTCTTT
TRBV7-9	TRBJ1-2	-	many	CAPFPTLNYGYTF	TGTGCCCCCTTCCCTACGCTAAACTATGGCTACACCTTC
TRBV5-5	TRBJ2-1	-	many	CASSLVWPHGINEQFF	TGTGCCAGCAGCTTGGTGTGGCCCCACGGGATAAATGAGCAGTTCTTC
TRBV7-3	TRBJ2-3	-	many	CASSLTGDTYTDTQYF	TGTGCCAGCAGCTTAACGGGGGACACCTACACAGATACGCAGTATTTT
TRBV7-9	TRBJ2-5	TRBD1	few	CASSLRTGQETQYF	TGTGCCAGCAGCCTACGGACAGGCCAAGAGACCCAGTACTTC
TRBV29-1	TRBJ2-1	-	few	CSSRQPLGSSYNEQFF	TGCAGCTCCCGGCAACCCTTAGGGAGCTCCTACAATGAGCAGTTCTTC
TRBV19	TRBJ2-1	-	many	CASSMGLLVNIDNEQFF	TGTGCCAGTAGTATGGGGTTACTAGTGAACATAGACAATGAGCAGTTCTTC
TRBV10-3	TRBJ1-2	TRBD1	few	CAISETGEHGYTF	TGTGCCATCAGCGAGACAGGGGAGCATGGCTACACCTTC
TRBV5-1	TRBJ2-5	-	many	CASSLGTDPQETQYF	TGCGCCAGCAGCTTGGGGACAGACCCCCAAGAGACCCAGTACTTC
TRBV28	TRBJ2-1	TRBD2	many	CASIGGFGRRFVEQFF	TGTGCCAGCATCGGGGGGTTCGGGAGACGCTTTGTCGAGCAGTTCTTC
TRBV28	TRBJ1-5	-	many	CASSLLGPANQPQHF	TGTGCCAGCAGTTTATTAGGTCCGGCGAATCAGCCCCAGCATTTT
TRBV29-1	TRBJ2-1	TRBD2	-	CSARGTIHEQFF	TGCAGCGCCCGGGGGACTATCCATGAGCAGTTCTTC
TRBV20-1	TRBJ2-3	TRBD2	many	CSADPRLAGEGDTQYF	TGCAGTGCTGACCCGCGACTAGCGGGAGAAGGAGATACGCAGTATTTT
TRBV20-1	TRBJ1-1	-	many	CSARAGNTEAFF	TGCAGTGCCCGGGCCGGAAACACTGAAGCTTTCTTT
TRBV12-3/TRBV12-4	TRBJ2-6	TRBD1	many	CASSWRKFDRVGANVLTF	TGTGCCAGCAGTTGGCGAAAGTTCGACAGGGTTGGGGCCAACGTCCTGACTTTC
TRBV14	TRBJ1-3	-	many	CASSQDFGGNTIYF	TGTGCCAGCAGCCAAGATTTCGGTGGAAACACCATATATTTT
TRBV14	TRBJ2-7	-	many	CASSQGHGGPSIGEQYF	TGTGCCAGCAGCCAAGGACATGGCGGACCGTCTATCGGCGAGCAGTACTTC
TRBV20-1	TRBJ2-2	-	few	CSASVSNTGELFF	TGCAGTGCTAGTGTTAGTAACACCGGGGAGCTGTTTTTT
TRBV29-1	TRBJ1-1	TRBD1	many	CSVDIYGTGTNTEAFF	TGCAGCGTTGATATTTACGGGACAGGGACAAACACTGAAGCTTTCTTT
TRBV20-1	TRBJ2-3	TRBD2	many	CSARRGGSSDTQYF	TGCAGTGCCAGGCGGGGCGGGAGCTCAGATACGCAGTATTTT
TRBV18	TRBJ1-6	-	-	CASSPDSHRAGPLHF	TGTGCCAGCTCACCAGACAGCCACAGGGCAGGACCCCTCCACTTT
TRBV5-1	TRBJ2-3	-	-	CASSFGDASTDTQYF	TGCGCCAGCAGCTTCGGGGACGCTAGCACAGATACGCAGTATTTT
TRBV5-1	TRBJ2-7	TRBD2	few	CASSPGTSEQYF	TGCGCCAGCAGCCCAGGGACTAGCGAGCAGTACTTC
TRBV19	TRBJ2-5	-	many	CASSPTRTAVTGETQYF	TGTGCCAGTAGCCCCACAAGGACAGCCGTAACTGGAGAGACCCAGTACTTC
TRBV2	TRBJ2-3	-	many	CASRVGTKDTQYF	TGTGCCAGCAGAGTAGGGACAAAAGATACGCAGTATTTT
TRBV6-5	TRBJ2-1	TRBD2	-	CASSYTAGEGNEQFF	TGTGCCAGCAGTTACACGGCGGGAGAGGGGAATGAGCAGTTCTTC
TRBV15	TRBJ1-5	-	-	CATSADVRGPPVNQPQHF	TGTGCCACCAGCGCCGACGTCCGGGGCCCTCCCGTCAATCAGCCCCAGCATTTT
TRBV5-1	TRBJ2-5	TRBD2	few	CASSLVGAGGPGETQYF	TGCGCCAGCAGCTTAGTGGGAGCGGGAGGGCCGGGAGAGACCCAGTACTTC
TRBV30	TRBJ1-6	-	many	CAWLEDGYSPLHF	TGTGCCTGGTTAGAGGACGGTTATTCACCCCTCCACTTT
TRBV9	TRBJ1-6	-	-	CASSVEARRTYNSPLHF	TGTGCCAGCAGCGTAGAGGCCAGGCGAACCTATAATTCACCCCTCCACTTT
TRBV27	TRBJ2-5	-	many	CASRRDMEETQYF	TGTGCCAGCAGGCGGGACATGGAAGAGACCCAGTACTTC
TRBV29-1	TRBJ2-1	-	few	CSVGGSSYNEQFF	TGCAGCGTTGGTGGGTCCTCCTACAATGAGCAGTTCTTC
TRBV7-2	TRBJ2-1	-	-	CASSLRAQETQFF	TGTGCCAGCAGCTTGCGGGCCCAAGAGACCCAGTTCTTC
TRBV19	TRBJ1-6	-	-	CASSITGNSYNSPLHF	TGTGCCAGTAGCATCACAGGAAACTCCTATAATTCACCCCTCCACTTT
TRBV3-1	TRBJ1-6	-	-	CASSQVEGNSPLHF	TGTGCCAGCAGCCAAGTGGAGGGTAATTCACCCCTCCACTTT
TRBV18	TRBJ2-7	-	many	CASSPPHSSYEQYF	TGTGCCAGCTCACCACCGCACAGTTCCTACGAGCAGTACTTC
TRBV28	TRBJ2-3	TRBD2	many	CASSSRLAGGTTTDTQYF	TGTGCCAGCTCATCGCGGCTAGCGGGAGGCACGACCACAGATACGCAGTATTTT